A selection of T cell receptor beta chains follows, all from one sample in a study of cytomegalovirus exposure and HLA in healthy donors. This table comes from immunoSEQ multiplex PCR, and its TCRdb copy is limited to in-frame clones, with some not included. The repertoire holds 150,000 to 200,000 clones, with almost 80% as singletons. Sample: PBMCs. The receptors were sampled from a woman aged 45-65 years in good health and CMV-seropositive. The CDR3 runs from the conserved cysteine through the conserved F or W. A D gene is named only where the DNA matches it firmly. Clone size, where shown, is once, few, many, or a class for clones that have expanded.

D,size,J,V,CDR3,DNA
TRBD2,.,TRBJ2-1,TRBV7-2,CASSLTSGEQFF,TGTGCCAGCAGCCTGACTAGCGGGGAGCAGTTCTTC
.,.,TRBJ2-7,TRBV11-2,CASSLGLVGPDGHEQYF,TGTGCCAGCAGCTTAGGACTAGTTGGTCCTGACGGGCACGAGCAGTACTTC
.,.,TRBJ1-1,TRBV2,CASSEGWNTEAFF,TGTGCCAGCAGTGAGGGCTGGAACACTGAAGCTTTCTTT
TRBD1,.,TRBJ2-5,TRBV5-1,CASSLGQGKETQYF,TGCGCCAGCAGCCTAGGACAGGGGAAAGAGACCCAGTACTTC
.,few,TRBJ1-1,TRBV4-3,CASSQELGQNGAFF,TGCGCCAGCAGCCAAGAACTGGGGCAAAATGGGGCTTTCTTT
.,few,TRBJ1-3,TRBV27,CATPGEADTIYF,TGTGCCACCCCGGGTGAGGCTGACACCATATATTTT
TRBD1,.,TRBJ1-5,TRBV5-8,CASSLGQGSYQPQHF,TGTGCCAGCAGCTTGGGACAGGGTAGTTATCAGCCCCAGCATTTT
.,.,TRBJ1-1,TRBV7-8,CASSLLQGAEAFF,TGTGCCAGCAGCTTATTACAGGGCGCTGAAGCTTTCTTT
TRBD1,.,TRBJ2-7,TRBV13,CASSSTGTGSPYEQYF,TGTGCCAGCAGCTCCACCGGGACAGGTTCCCCCTACGAGCAGTACTTC
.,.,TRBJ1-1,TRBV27,CASSILLGGEAFF,TGTGCCAGCAGTATACTCTTAGGGGGTGAAGCTTTCTTT
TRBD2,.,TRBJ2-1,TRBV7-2,CASSLGGYGGGGNEQFF,TGTGCCAGCAGCTTAGGTGGTTATGGCGGGGGGGGAAATGAGCAGTTCTTC
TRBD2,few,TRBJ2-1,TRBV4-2,CASSQEGTSGGANEQFF,TGTGCCAGCAGCCAAGAGGGGACTAGCGGGGGGGCGAATGAGCAGTTCTTC
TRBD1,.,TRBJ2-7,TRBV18,CASSSGQGALLEQYF,TGTGCCAGCTCATCCGGACAGGGGGCCTTACTCGAGCAGTACTTC
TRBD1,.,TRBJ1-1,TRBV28,CASSQPDREGEAFF,TGTGCCAGCAGTCAGCCGGACAGGGAAGGGGAAGCTTTCTTT
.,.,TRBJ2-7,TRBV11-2,CASSLGGPGLAYEQYF,TGTGCCAGCAGCTTAGGAGGGCCCGGGCTCGCCTACGAGCAGTACTTC
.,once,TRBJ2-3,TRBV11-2,CASSSYSPSTDTQYF,TGTGCCAGCAGCTCCTACTCCCCTAGCACAGATACGCAGTATTTT
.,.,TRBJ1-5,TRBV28,CASSLGAQPQHF,TGTGCCAGCAGTTTGGGCGCTCAGCCCCAGCATTTT
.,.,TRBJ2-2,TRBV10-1,CASSTGITGELFF,TGCGCCAGCAGTACAGGGATCACCGGGGAGCTGTTTTTT
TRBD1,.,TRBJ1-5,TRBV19,CASSISSGGPYNQPQHF,TGTGCCAGTAGTATTTCGTCAGGGGGCCCCTACAATCAGCCCCAGCATTTT
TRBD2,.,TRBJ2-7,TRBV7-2,CASSRSGGAPPYEQYF,TGTGCCAGCAGCCGTAGCGGGGGGGCACCCCCGTACGAGCAGTACTTC
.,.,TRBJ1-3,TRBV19,CASAGANSGNTIYF,TGTGCCAGCGCGGGGGCGAACTCTGGAAACACCATATATTTT
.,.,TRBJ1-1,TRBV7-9,CASSFTGTSNTEAFF,TGTGCCAGCAGCTTTACAGGAACGTCGAACACTGAAGCTTTCTTT
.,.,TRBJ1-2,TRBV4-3,CASSQDLGYSTAGGYTF,TGCGCCAGCAGCCAAGATTTAGGGTATAGTACCGCGGGAGGCTACACCTTC
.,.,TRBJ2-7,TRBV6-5,CASSPAGEYEQYF,TGTGCCAGCAGCCCGGCGGGTGAGTACGAGCAGTACTTC
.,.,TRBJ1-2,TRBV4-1,CASSQSWGTNYGYTF,TGCGCCAGCAGCCAATCCTGGGGCACCAACTATGGCTACACCTTC
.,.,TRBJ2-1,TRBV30,CAWGAVEQFF,TGTGCCTGGGGGGCGGTTGAGCAGTTCTTC
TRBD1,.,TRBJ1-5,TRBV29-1,CSALIQGQPQHF,TGCAGCGCCTTGATACAGGGGCAGCCCCAGCATTTT
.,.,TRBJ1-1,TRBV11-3,CASSKGEDTEAFF,TGTGCCAGCAGTAAAGGGGAGGACACTGAAGCTTTCTTT
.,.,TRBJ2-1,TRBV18,CASSPISEQFF,TGTGCCAGCTCCCCTATTAGTGAGCAGTTCTTC
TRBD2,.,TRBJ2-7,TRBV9,CASSVRGSGGLGEQYF,TGTGCCAGCAGCGTACGCGGTAGCGGGGGGTTGGGAGAGCAGTACTTC
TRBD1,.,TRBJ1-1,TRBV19,CASSIQGGVNTEAFF,TGTGCCAGTAGTATTCAGGGGGGAGTGAACACTGAAGCTTTCTTT
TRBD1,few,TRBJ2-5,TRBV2,CASSEEQGKETQYF,TGTGCCAGCAGTGAAGAACAGGGGAAAGAGACCCAGTACTTC
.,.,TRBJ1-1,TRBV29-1,CSAQPQGTEAFF,TGCAGCGCCCAACCCCAGGGAACTGAAGCTTTCTTT
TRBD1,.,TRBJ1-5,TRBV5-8,CASSLDQGVTGVNQPQHF,TGTGCCAGCAGCTTGGATCAGGGAGTGACAGGGGTGAATCAGCCCCAGCATTTT
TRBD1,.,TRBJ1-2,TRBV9,CASSVGHAGQGNGYTF,TGTGCCAGCAGCGTAGGTCATGCGGGACAGGGCAATGGCTACACCTTC
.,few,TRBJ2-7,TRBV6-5,CASSSAGPGQYF,TGTGCCAGCAGTTCAGCAGGCCCAGGGCAGTACTTC
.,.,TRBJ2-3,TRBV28,CASSLGHSSSTDTQYF,TGTGCCAGCAGCTTGGGACACTCTTCTAGCACAGATACGCAGTATTTT
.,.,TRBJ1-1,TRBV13,CASSPLSGRRTEAFF,TGTGCCAGCAGCCCCTTGTCTGGGAGGCGGACTGAAGCTTTCTTT
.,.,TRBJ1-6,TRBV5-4,CASSRVTGSYNSPLHF,TGTGCCAGCAGCCGGGTGACGGGATCGTATAATTCACCCCTCCACTTT
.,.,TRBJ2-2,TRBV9,CASSVQGQNPGELFF,TGTGCCAGCAGCGTACAAGGACAGAACCCCGGGGAGCTGTTTTTT
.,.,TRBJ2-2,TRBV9,CASSVRGSGNTGELFF,TGTGCCAGCAGCGTCCGGGGGAGCGGGAACACCGGGGAGCTGTTTTTT
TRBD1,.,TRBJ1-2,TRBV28,CASSSAGTGTGDGYTF,TGTGCCAGCAGTTCAGCCGGGACCGGGACAGGGGACGGCTACACCTTC
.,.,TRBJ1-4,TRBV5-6,CASSLQGSAEKLFF,TGTGCCAGCAGCTTACAGGGTAGTGCTGAAAAACTGTTTTTT
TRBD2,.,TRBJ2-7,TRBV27,CASSFVSGHYEQYF,TGTGCCAGCAGTTTTGTTAGCGGGCATTACGAGCAGTACTTC
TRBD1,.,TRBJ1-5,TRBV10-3,CAIGTGDSNQPQHF,TGTGCCATAGGGACAGGGGATAGCAATCAGCCCCAGCATTTT
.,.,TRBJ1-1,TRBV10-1,CASSEVVGATEAFF,TGCGCCAGCAGTGAGGTTGTGGGGGCTACTGAAGCTTTCTTT
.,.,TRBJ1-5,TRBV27,CASSSTGNSIQPQHF,TGTGCCAGCAGTTCCACAGGTAATAGCATTCAGCCCCAGCATTTT
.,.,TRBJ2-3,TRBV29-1,CSVEDWAGNLRADTQYF,TGCAGCGTTGAAGACTGGGCAGGCAACCTGCGGGCAGATACGCAGTATTTT